This entry lists 22 T cell receptor beta chains sequenced from one sample in a study of PD-L1 blockade in urothelial cancer. Stated time point: pretreatment peripheral blood. Assay used: immunoSEQ multiplex PCR; TCRdb lists only in-frame clones, some missing. The data show nearly 35,000 clones, over 75% seen once. The source material was PBMCs, sampled around atezolizumab (anti-PD-L1) treatment. All receptors come from a man aged 60 to 69 with urothelial cancer.

This clone has a single count. The V call is TRBV28, the J call TRBJ2-5; 9 bases match TRBD1. Germline V gene data show CDR1 as MDHEN and CDR2 as SYDVKM. The CDR3 is 16 residues long. The trim removed 2 bases at V and 1 base at J, leaving 5 bases unmatched. CDR3 in amino acids: CASSLAGTGSQETQYF. CDR3 bases: TGTGCCAGCAGTTTAGCCGGGACAGGGTCCCAAGAGACCCAGTACTTC. Full variable domain (remainder filled in from reference TRBV28 and TRBJ2-5): DVKVTQSSRYLVKRTGEKVFLECVQDMDHENMFWYRQDPGLGLRLIYFSYDVKMKEKGDIPEGYSVSREKKERFSLILESASTNQTSMYLCASSLAGTGSQETQYFGPGTRLLVL.

The chain couples TRBV6-5 to TRBJ1-2; tentative D call: TRBD1 (5 bases). V shed 0 bases and J shed 5 bases, with 16 bases lying between them. Germline V gene lookup returns CDR1 MNHEY and CDR2 SVGAGI. CDR3 length: 16 residues. In nucleotides, the CDR3 is TGTGCCAGCAGTTACTCGAGTCAGGGTGCCTGGTATGGCTACACCTTC. Residues: CASSYSSQGAWYGYTF.

The CDR3 protein is CASSLTSGADTQYF. Here the CDR3 DNA reads TGTGCCAGCAGCTTAACTAGCGGGGCAGATACGCAGTATTTT. This chain joins TRBV7-3 and TRBJ2-3, with 8 bases fitting TRBD2. V shed 0 bases, J shed 4 bases, and the junction held 0 bases outside the gene matches. CDR1 is SGHTA, CDR2 FQGTGA, per germline. CDR3 length: 14 residues. The entire variable domain, with the rest obtained from reference TRBV7-3 and TRBJ2-3, is as follows: GAGVSQTPSNKVTEKGKYVELRCDPISGHTALYWYRQSLGQGPEFLIYFQGTGAADDSGLPNDRFFAVRPEGSVSTLKIQRTERGDSAVYLCASSLTSGADTQYFGPGTRLTVL.

The gene calls are TRBV4-2 and TRBJ1-1; 8 bases map to TRBD1. Per germline, CDR1 LGHNA and CDR2 YNFKEQ. The CDR3 runs to 15 residues. Unmatched junction bases numbered 2, after V lost 0 bases and J lost 2 bases. CDR3 in amino acids: CASSQEPGGNTEAFF. The DNA for the CDR3 is TGTGCCAGCAGCCAAGAGCCAGGGGGCAACACTGAAGCTTTCTTT.

The genes are TRBV5-1 and TRBJ2-1, with 13 bases that match TRBD2. Germline loops: CDR1 SGHRS, CDR2 YFSETQ. The CDR3 covers 17 residues. Germline trimming cut 3 bases from V and 7 bases from J; bases unmatched to any gene: 10. The CDR3 here is CASSSWTSGRGMNEQFF. The CDR3, as DNA: TGCGCCAGCAGCTCCTGGACTAGCGGGAGAGGAATGAATGAGCAGTTCTTC.

The genes are TRBV30 and TRBJ1-3, with D perhaps matching TRBD1 (5 bases). The germline V gene has CDR1 GTSNPN and CDR2 SVGIG (reference sequence). This CDR3 has 15 amino acids. V was clipped by 2 bases and J by 1 base, with 12 bases between them. Here the CDR3 DNA reads TGTGCCTGGAGTTTCCACGGGGGGTCTGGAAACACCATATATTTT. The encoded protein is CAWSFHGGSGNTIYF.

The CDR3 reads CASSFQGSNTEAFF. In DNA, the CDR3 is TGTGCCAGCAGTTTTCAGGGATCGAACACTGAAGCTTTCTTT. The chain recombines TRBV27 with TRBJ1-1; possibly TRBD1 for D (5 bases). Trimming took off 3 bases at V and 1 base at J, with 9 bases between the two ends. The CDR3 is 14 amino acids. CDR1 is MNHEY and CDR2 is SMNVEV in the germline V gene (reference sequence).

The chain links TRBV5-1 to TRBJ2-3; 11 bases align to TRBD2. V was pared by 4 bases and J by 4 bases, with 8 bases of the junction left unmatched. Looked up from germline, CDR1 is SGHRS and CDR2 is YFSETQ. This CDR3 has 16 amino acids. The CDR3 spells CASSGGTLAGADTQYF. The CDR3 DNA follows: TGCGCCAGCAGCGGTGGGACACTAGCGGGAGCAGATACGCAGTATTTT.

The CDR3 protein is CASSIDGGSINEQFF. CDR3 nucleotide sequence: TGTGCCAGTAGTATAGATGGCGGGAGCATTAATGAGCAGTTCTTC. V is TRBV19 and J is TRBJ2-1; the match to TRBD2 covers 7 bases. Germline assignment: CDR1 LNHDA and CDR2 SQIVND (reference sequence). The trim removed 0 bases at V and 7 bases at J, leaving 6 bases unmatched. The CDR3 contains 15 residues.

This chain uses TRBV10-2 with TRBJ2-5; 14 bases fit TRBD2. This CDR3 contains 18 residues. Germline CDR1 reads WSHSY; CDR2 reads SAAADI. J gave up 5 bases and V 2 bases, and 10 bases lay outside the gene matches. CDR3 nucleotides: TGCGCCAGCAGTGAGAAGGGGACTAGCGGGGGATCACGGGAGACCCAGTACTTC. Its protein is CASSEKGTSGGSRETQYF.

This sequence joins TRBV28 and TRBJ2-3; TRBD2 might be the D (5 bases). Trimming left V 7 bases short and J 7 bases short, with 27 bases between. Germline V gives CDR1 MDHEN, CDR2 SYDVKM. This CDR3 has 17 amino acids. CDR3 region: CASTPMGSSSLTYTQYF. The CDR3 nucleotides read TGTGCCAGCACCCCTATGGGGAGTAGCTCGCTCACCTATACGCAGTATTTT.

V gene TRBV5-4 combines with J gene TRBJ2-7; the D is unclear. Germline V gives CDR1 SGHNT, CDR2 YYREEE (reference sequence). CDR3 length: 13 amino acids. Trimming pared 0 bases from V and 6 bases from J, leaving 10 bases between. CDR3 coding DNA: TGTGCCAGCAGCTTGGTGACGGGTTCCGAGCAGTACTTC. Translating it yields CASSLVTGSEQYF.

This chain joins TRBV6-6 and TRBJ1-1; perhaps TRBD1 as D (6 bases). The CDR3 has 13 amino acids. V gave up 11 bases and J gave up 1 base, with 14 bases separating them. Germline V gene data show CDR1 as MNHNY and CDR2 as SVGAGI (reference sequence). The CDR3 protein is CAASIGGNTEAFF. DNA of the CDR3: TGTGCCGCCAGCATAGGGGGGAACACTGAAGCTTTCTTT.

CDR3 amino acids: CASSMSIGRANTGELFF. The CDR3 region has the DNA TGTGCCAGCAGCATGAGTATAGGGCGGGCGAACACCGGGGAGCTGTTTTTT. The gene calls are TRBV7-3 and TRBJ2-2; a weak D match, TRBD2 (5 bases). Trimming removed 5 bases from V and 0 bases from J, with 16 bases in between. From germline, CDR1 is SGHTA and CDR2 FQGTGA. This CDR3 is 17 amino acids long.

The chain combines TRBV4-3 with TRBJ1-5, with no clear D. The germline V gene encodes CDR1 LGHNA and CDR2 YSLEER. V was cut by 0 bases and J by 5 bases, with 5 bases left in between. The CDR3 is 13 amino acids. This CDR3 reads CASSQDSHQPQHF. In nucleotides, the CDR3 is TGCGCCAGCAGCCAAGACAGTCATCAGCCCCAGCATTTT.

V and J are TRBV11-2 and TRBJ2-7; 11 bases line up with TRBD2. CDR3 size: 17 residues. Trimming at V came to 0 bases and at J to 3 bases, leaving 7 bases not matched to a gene. Germline V lookup: CDR1 SGHAT, CDR2 FQNNGV. The CDR3 DNA sequence: TGTGCCAGCAGCTTAGATCGCCCTAGCGGGAGGCTCTACGAGCAGTACTTC. Translated: CASSLDRPSGRLYEQYF.

This clone was seen only once. V is TRBV29-1 and J is TRBJ2-3; TRBD2 might be the D (6 bases). Looked up from germline, CDR1 is SQVTM and CDR2 is ANQGSEA. CDR3 length equals 13 residues. V lost 4 bases and J lost 8, with 16 bases in between. CDR3 sequence: CSVGDSEGVTQYF. The CDR3 nucleotides are TGCAGCGTTGGCGACTCGGAGGGTGTTACGCAGTATTTT.

This clone appeared a few times. The chain links TRBV7-2 to TRBJ2-7; 8 bases agree with TRBD2. The CDR3 is 14 amino acids. After removal of 7 bases from V and 6 bases from J, the junction contained 11 bases not matched to a gene. Per the germline V gene, CDR1 is SGHTA and CDR2 is FQGNSA. CDR3 sequence: CASTQNLLAAEQYF. The DNA of the CDR3 is TGTGCCAGCACCCAAAACTTACTAGCGGCCGAGCAGTACTTC.

V is TRBV7-9 and J is TRBJ2-3; TRBD1 aligns across 8 bases. CDR1 SEHNR and CDR2 FQNEAQ come from the germline V gene (reference sequence). V gave up 5 bases and J gave up 0 bases; unmatched junction bases: 7. The CDR3 length is 16 residues. For the CDR3, the DNA is TGTGCCAGCAGCGTTGGACAGGGTTCTAGCACAGATACGCAGTATTTT. Translation: CASSVGQGSSTDTQYF.

The V call is TRBV7-6, the J call TRBJ2-7; possible D gene TRBD1, 5 bases. Germline loops: CDR1 SGHVS, CDR2 FNYEAQ. The CDR3 totals 13 residues. Trimming shortened V by 5 bases and J by 3 bases, and 11 bases separated the two germline ends. The CDR3, as DNA: TGTGCCAGCAGCCCCGCTCAGGGCTACGAGCAGTACTTC. Residues: CASSPAQGYEQYF.

The V gene is TRBV7-3, the J gene TRBJ1-6, with D maybe TRBD1 (6 bases). The ends were cut back, 5 bases at V and 6 bases at J, with 14 bases in the middle. This CDR3 spans 15 amino acids. From germline, CDR1 is SGHTA and CDR2 FQGTGA. The chain's CDR3 is CASSPGGAGNSPLHF. The CDR3 DNA reads as TGTGCCAGCAGCCCCGGGGGGGCGGGTAATTCACCCCTCCACTTT.

By share of the sample, this clone is medium-sized. The chain couples TRBV4-2 to TRBJ1-1; D gene ambiguous. The CDR3 spans 15 residues. Trimming removed 0 bases from V and 7 bases from J, with 15 bases in between. Germline CDR1 reads LGHNA; CDR2 reads YNFKEQ. The CDR3, as DNA: TGTGCCAGCAGCCAAGATCATGAGGGTGAGGTTGAAGCTTTCTTT. It encodes CASSQDHEGEVEAFF.